This T cell receptor (beta chain) appears in the sequencing data of a study of blood T cell repertoires in COVID-19. Germline CDR1 MNHEY, CDR2 SVGAGI. The CDR3 is made up of 15 amino acids. The V and J ends lost 0 bases and 0 bases, in that order; junction bases with no gene match: 2. TCRdb's copy holds only in-frame clones and misses some; the assay was immunoSEQ multiplex PCR. The sample has roughly 350,000 clones, 87% seen once. This receptor was identified in a woman aged 50 to 60 with COVID-19, enrolled during active disease. Specimen: peripheral blood. The chain couples TRBV6-5 to TRBJ2-7; TRBD1 matches 7 bases. The CDR3 region has the DNA TGTGCCAGCAGTTACTCGGCAGGGGGCTCCTACGAGCAGTACTTC. It is translated as CASSYSAGGSYEQYF.